This is a list of T cell receptor beta chains from one sample in a study of identical twins. TCRdb called the 5' RACE reads again in MiXCR, with one record for every CDR3 protein. The table includes about 220,000 distinct CDR3 sequences, approximately 6.8% detected once. Another study also made use of these data, one on yellow fever vaccine responses in identical twins.

Source material: CD8+ T cells sorted from blood. These receptors all come from a woman between 18 and 29 years old in good health. CDR3s include the opening cysteine and the closing phenylalanine or tryptophan. The D gene is left open where the match is weak. Not every row has a clone size; where given, it reads once, few, many or a size class.

abundance,len,j_gene,d_gene,v_gene,CDR3aa,CDR3nt
NA,18,TRBJ2-1,TRBD2,TRBV7-8,CASSLGKLAGGFYNEQFF,TGTGCCAGCAGCTTGGGGAAACTAGCGGGAGGGTTCTACAATGAGCAGTTCTTC
few,13,TRBJ2-7,NA,TRBV20-1,CSAKLGSSYEQYF,TGCAGTGCTAAACTTGGGAGCTCCTACGAGCAGTACTTC
NA,18,TRBJ2-1,TRBD1,TRBV11-1,CASSLVFVGQGTYNEQFF,TGTGCCAGCAGCTTAGTCTTCGTGGGACAGGGGACATACAATGAGCAGTTCTTC
NA,12,TRBJ1-1,NA,TRBV7-9,CASSSGANEAFF,TGTGCCAGCAGCTCAGGCGCCAACGAAGCTTTCTTT
NA,15,TRBJ2-4,NA,TRBV7-6,CASSLAAGSVNIQYF,TGTGCCAGCAGCTTAGCGGCAGGCAGTGTCAACATTCAGTACTTC
many,13,TRBJ2-5,NA,TRBV7-7,CASSLSGQETQYF,TGTGCCAGCAGCTTATCGGGTCAAGAGACCCAGTACTTC
NA,15,TRBJ2-3,NA,TRBV7-6,CASSPRTARTDTQYF,TGTGCCAGCAGCCCGAGGACAGCGCGCACAGATACGCAGTATTTT
many,15,TRBJ2-7,TRBD1,TRBV7-8,CASSPTVGTGNEQYF,TGTGCCAGCAGCCCGACAGTCGGGACAGGGAACGAGCAGTACTTC
few,16,TRBJ2-2,NA,TRBV25-1,CASSELGSVDTGELFF,TGTGCCAGCAGTGAACTGGGGTCGGTGGATACCGGGGAGCTGTTTTTT
NA,15,TRBJ1-3,NA,TRBV5-1,CASSPAGVSGNTIYF,TGCGCCAGCAGTCCGGCCGGTGTCTCTGGAAACACCATATATTTT
few,13,TRBJ2-5,NA,TRBV12-5,CASGPPSEETQYF,TGTGCTAGTGGCCCACCGTCGGAAGAGACCCAGTACTTC
NA,15,TRBJ2-5,NA,TRBV11-2,CASSLEGPTEETQYF,TGTGCCAGCAGCTTAGAGGGCCCTACGGAAGAGACCCAGTACTTC
NA,15,TRBJ2-6,NA,TRBV29-1,CSVVILSSGANVLTF,TGCAGCGTTGTGATCCTGTCCTCTGGGGCCAACGTCCTGACTTTC
NA,14,TRBJ2-3,NA,TRBV7-9,CASSFPDDTDTQYF,TGTGCCAGCAGCTTTCCAGATGACACAGATACGCAGTATTTT
many,16,TRBJ2-6,TRBD2,TRBV4-2,CASSQDGGAGANVLTF,TGTGCCAGCAGCCAAGATGGGGGGGCTGGGGCCAACGTCCTGACTTTC
NA,12,TRBJ2-2,NA,TRBV5-1,CASTLSDGELFF,TGCGCCAGCACTCTCAGCGACGGGGAGCTGTTTTTT
few,13,TRBJ2-3,NA,TRBV7-8,CASSSGGPDTQYF,TGTGCCAGCAGCTCAGGAGGGCCTGATACGCAGTATTTT
many,12,TRBJ2-2,NA,TRBV12-3/TRBV12-4,CASSPQFGELFF,TGTGCCAGCAGCCCACAGTTCGGGGAGCTGTTTTTT
many,19,TRBJ1-2,TRBD1,TRBV29-1,CSVEGRTGQVNASPYGYTF,TGCAGCGTTGAAGGCCGCACGGGACAGGTGAACGCCTCGCCTTATGGCTACACCTTC
NA,14,TRBJ2-5,NA,TRBV10-1,CASSDDIPAETQYF,TGCGCCAGCAGCGACGACATCCCTGCAGAGACCCAGTACTTC
few,13,TRBJ2-7,NA,TRBV20-1,CSAPQGSPYEQYF,TGCAGCGCACCCCAGGGGTCCCCCTACGAGCAGTACTTC
few,12,TRBJ2-7,NA,TRBV27,CASSSSAHEQYF,TGTGCCAGCAGTTCCTCGGCCCACGAGCAGTACTTC
many,16,TRBJ2-3,TRBD1,TRBV2,CASSLFGQGGTDTQYF,TGTGCCAGCAGTCTTTTTGGACAGGGGGGCACTGATACGCAGTATTTT
few,16,TRBJ2-1,TRBD1,TRBV20-1,CSANSQQGASYNEQFF,TGCAGTGCTAATTCCCAACAGGGGGCATCCTACAATGAGCAGTTCTTC